This record covers a single T cell receptor (beta chain). The antigen remains unidentified. The PCR made use of 60 Vbeta and 13 Jbeta primers. TCRdb's table, derived via immunoSEQ multiplex PCR, lists solely in-frame clones and lacks some. The sample yields around 90,000 clones, about two thirds seen once. The entry originates in a study of cytomegalovirus exposure and HLA in healthy donors. Study-wide points: No immune exposure information besides CMV serostatus was available. At a 0.05 false discovery rate, a later analysis found some 17,000 TCR beta sequences to be associated with HLA alleles.

Material: PBMCs. The source is a woman aged 45-59 years in good health and CMV-seropositive.

DNA for the CDR3: TGTGCCAGCAGTGCCAGGGGGGCGTCCTACAATGAGCAGTTCTTC. Protein product: CASSARGASYNEQFF. The chain is built from TRBV7-9 and TRBJ2-1; a possible D gene is TRBD1 (7 bases). Germline V gene data show CDR1 as SEHNR and CDR2 as FQNEAQ (reference sequence). This CDR3 has 15 residues. V lost 6 bases and J 1 base, leaving 13 bases between the germline ends. Complete variable domain (other parts from reference TRBV7-9 and TRBJ2-1): DTGVSQNPRHKITKRGQNVTFRCDPISEHNRLYWYRQTLGQGPEFLTYFQNEAQLEKSRLLSDRFSAERPKGSFSTLEIQRTEQGDSAMYLCASSARGASYNEQFFGPGTRLTVL.